This passage covers 32 T cell receptor beta chains from one sample sequenced in a study of graft-versus-host responses after intestinal transplantation. The repertoire was sequenced with immunoSEQ multiplex PCR; TCRdb's copy has only in-frame clones and lacks some. In the table there are approximately 40,000 clones, roughly nine tenths of which are singletons. Sequences were derived from PBMCs, sampled 300 to 320 days after intestinal transplant. These receptors originate from a human patient who received an intestinal transplant, so some T cells may come from the graft donor.

This chain links TRBV6-1 with TRBJ2-1; perhaps TRBD1 as D (6 bases). The ends were cut back, 8 bases at V and 6 bases at J, with 20 bases in the middle. The CDR3 covers 15 residues. Looked up from germline, CDR1 is MNHNS and CDR2 is SASEGT. The CDR3 protein is CASRPGTSPTNEQFF. CDR3 nucleotides: TGTGCCAGCCGTCCCGGGACAAGCCCCACCAATGAGCAGTTCTTC.

This sequence joins TRBV6-5 and TRBJ1-2; no clear D gene. The CDR3 extends over 13 amino acids. Trimming shortened V by 5 bases and J by 1 base, and 8 bases separated the two germline ends. Per germline, CDR1 MNHEY and CDR2 SVGAGI. In DNA, the CDR3 is TGTGCCAGCAGTGAACATGTTAACTATGGCTACACCTTC. It encodes CASSEHVNYGYTF.

This sequence joins TRBV28 and TRBJ1-2; TRBD1 agrees at 8 bases. This CDR3 is built from 15 residues. Trimming at V came to 4 bases and at J to 3 bases, leaving 7 bases not matched to a gene. Germline loops: CDR1 MDHEN, CDR2 SYDVKM. In DNA, the CDR3 is TGTGCCAGCAGTTCCTATGCAGGGGGCGACTATGGCTACACCTTC. It is translated as CASSSYAGGDYGYTF.

The chain has TRBV6-1 and TRBJ1-6; D is uncertain. Looked up from germline, CDR1 is MNHNS and CDR2 is SASEGT. V lost 6 bases to trimming and J lost 2 bases, with 11 bases between them. The CDR3 extends over 15 amino acids. CDR3 nucleotide sequence: TGTGCCAGCAGGGGCATGGCCGCCTATAATTCACCCCTCCACTTT. Its translation is CASRGMAAYNSPLHF.

The chain has TRBV4-2 and TRBJ2-2; D is undetermined. This CDR3 region has 15 residues. CDR1 is LGHNA, CDR2 YNFKEQ, per germline. V was clipped by 2 bases and J by 5 bases, with 12 bases between them. The CDR3 spells CASSQPNKATGELFF. CDR3 nucleotides: TGTGCCAGCAGCCAACCAAACAAGGCAACCGGGGAGCTGTTTTTT.

The J gene is TRBJ1-5, the V gene TRBV7-9, with TRBD1 matching 10 bases. The ends lost 1 base at V and 5 bases at J; junction bases unmatched: 5. The CDR3 extends over 16 amino acids. Germline CDR1 SEHNR, CDR2 FQNEAQ (reference sequence). The CDR3 DNA follows: TGTGCCAGCAGCTTAGAGACAGGGGGCAAGTATCAGCCCCAGCATTTT. Protein sequence: CASSLETGGKYQPQHF.

V usage is TRBV10-3 and J usage is TRBJ2-5; D uncertain. V was trimmed by 4 bases and J by 2 bases, leaving 2 bases between them. Germline V lookup: CDR1 ENHRY, CDR2 SYGVKD. CDR3 length: 11 residues. The CDR3 region has the DNA TGTGCCATCAGTGTACAAGAGACCCAGTACTTC. Its protein is CAISVQETQYF.

The chain employs TRBV2 and TRBJ2-4; 12 nucleotides agree with TRBD1. CDR3 length: 14 residues. Germline V CDR1 and CDR2: SNHLY, FYNNEI. Trimming cost V 6 bases and J 5 bases; bases outside gene matches: 2. The CDR3 reads CASSRDRGQNIQYF. In DNA, the CDR3 is TGTGCCAGCAGCCGGGACAGGGGGCAAAACATTCAGTACTTC.

The chain uses TRBV28 and TRBJ1-4; D might be TRBD1 (6 bases). Deletions cut 3 bases from V and 0 bases from J, with 29 bases between. In germline, CDR1 is MDHEN, CDR2 SYDVKM. This CDR3 has 22 residues. CDR3 protein: CASSLVWSHRDTILPTNEKLFF. The DNA of the CDR3 is TGTGCCAGCAGTTTGGTGTGGTCGCATCGGGACACAATACTTCCAACTAATGAAAAACTGTTTTTT.

The chain joins TRBV18 to TRBJ1-4; 8 bases match TRBD1. V dropped 6 bases and J dropped 8; count of bases not matched to a gene: 8. CDR1 is KGHSH, CDR2 LQKENI, per germline. The CDR3 consists of 14 residues. In DNA, the CDR3 is TGTGCCAGCTCCCCTGGACAGGGAAAGGAAAAACTGTTTTTT. The encoded protein is CASSPGQGKEKLFF. Supplemented by reference TRBV18 and TRBJ1-4, the full variable domain reads NAGVMQNPRHLVRRRGQEARLRCSPMKGHSHVYWYRQLPEEGLKFMVYLQKENIIDESGMPKERFSAEFPKEGPSILRIQQVVRGDSAAYFCASSPGQGKEKLFFGSGTQLSVL.

The table lists this clone with a count of one. This sequence joins TRBV7-6 and TRBJ1-6; no definite D call. CDR1 and CDR2 from the germline V gene are SGHVS and FNYEAQ. The CDR3 length is 17 residues. V shed 2 bases and J shed 0 bases, with 11 bases lying between them. The CDR3 coding sequence is TGTGCCAGCAGCTTATATAGCCAGAGCTCCTATAATTCACCCCTCCACTTT. Translating it yields CASSLYSQSSYNSPLHF.

V and J are TRBV5-4 and TRBJ2-1, with D tentatively TRBD2 (5 bases). This CDR3 spans 13 amino acids. Germline V lookup: CDR1 SGHNT, CDR2 YYREEE (reference sequence). V lost 0 bases and J 9 bases, leaving 10 bases between the germline ends. The CDR3 nucleotides are TGTGCCAGCAGCTTGGCGGGCCGGGGTGAGCAGTTCTTC. Translating gives CASSLAGRGEQFF.

The rearrangement uses TRBV28 and TRBJ1-2; 8 nucleotides agree with TRBD1. Germline V gene data show CDR1 as MDHEN and CDR2 as SYDVKM. The CDR3 is 17 residues long. V shed 7 bases and J 3 bases; nucleotides not matched to a gene: 16. This CDR3 is CASTNPLDRAGDYGYTF. For the CDR3, the DNA is TGTGCCAGCACTAACCCCCTGGACAGGGCGGGGGACTATGGCTACACCTTC.

The J gene is TRBJ2-1, the V gene TRBV28; the D gene is possibly TRBD1 (5 bases). The germline V gene has CDR1 MDHEN and CDR2 SYDVKM. The CDR3 is 14 amino acids. Trimming shortened V by 2 bases and J by 4 bases, and 9 bases separated the two germline ends. The CDR3 bases are TGTGCCAGCAGTTTAGGGGCCCCTTACAATGAGCAGTTCTTC. The encoded protein is CASSLGAPYNEQFF.

The V and J genes are TRBV11-2 and TRBJ1-1, with D tentatively TRBD1 (6 bases). V gave up 1 base and J gave up 0 bases, with 6 bases separating them. Germline values: CDR1 SGHAT, CDR2 FQNNGV. This CDR3 region has 14 residues. The CDR3 nucleotides are TGTGCCAGCAGCTTAGGACAGGTGAACACTGAAGCTTTCTTT. As protein: CASSLGQVNTEAFF.

In this sample, this clone turned up once. This chain joins TRBV2 and TRBJ2-5, with TRBD2 matching 7 bases. V shed 1 base, J shed 2 bases, and the junction held 7 bases outside the gene matches. The germline V gene encodes CDR1 SNHLY and CDR2 FYNNEI. The CDR3 has 16 residues. For the CDR3, the DNA is TGTGCCAGCAGTGAAGGGGGAGGGGTAGGGCAAGAGACCCAGTACTTC. It specifies CASSEGGGVGQETQYF.

The chain carries TRBV27 and TRBJ1-6; TRBD1 might be the D (5 bases). This CDR3 is built from 15 residues. V was clipped by 7 bases and J by 9 bases, with 19 bases between them. Germline-derived CDR1 and CDR2 are MNHEY and SMNVEV (reference sequence). The CDR3 protein is CASTLTGTNFSPLHF. CDR3 nucleotide sequence: TGTGCCAGCACCCTAACCGGGACTAATTTTTCACCCCTCCACTTT.

This rearrangement joins TRBV6-5 to TRBJ2-2; TRBD2 might be the D (6 bases). There are 15 residues in the CDR3. Trimming cost V 2 bases and J 4 bases, with 11 bases left between them. Germline V gives CDR1 MNHEY, CDR2 SVGAGI. The CDR3 nucleotides read TGTGCCAGCAGTTACCAAGGACTACTCACCGGGGAGCTGTTTTTT. Residues: CASSYQGLLTGELFF.

The chain recombines TRBV6-1 with TRBJ1-1, with D possibly TRBD1 on 5 matching bases. Germline lookup yields CDR1 MNHNS and CDR2 SASEGT. CDR3 length equals 15 residues. The V gene lost 2 bases and the J gene lost 4 bases, with 14 bases spanning the gap. The CDR3 is CASSENSWGGTEAFF. For the CDR3, the DNA is TGTGCCAGCAGTGAAAACTCTTGGGGGGGCACTGAAGCTTTCTTT.

This clone was counted once. The rearrangement links TRBV6-1 to TRBJ2-3; no definite D call. The CDR3 length is 16 residues. CDR1 is MNHNS, CDR2 SASEGT, per germline. V lost 1 base and J lost 8, with 19 bases in between. In DNA, the CDR3 is TGTGCCAGCAGTGAAGTGTGGGATGGGCCCAGGCGTACGCAGTATTTT. It specifies CASSEVWDGPRRTQYF.

This clone was recorded only once. The chain's CDR3 is CAAHGTGVTEAFF. For the CDR3, the DNA is TGTGCCGCCCACGGGACAGGGGTCACTGAAGCTTTCTTT. This sequence joins TRBV10-3 and TRBJ1-1; 10 nucleotides agree with TRBD1. V dropped 11 bases and J dropped 4; count of bases not matched to a gene: 7. This CDR3 is 13 amino acids long. From germline, CDR1 is ENHRY and CDR2 SYGVKD.

The chain joins TRBV9 to TRBJ1-2; D is perhaps TRBD1 (6 bases). Trimming shortened V by 4 bases and J by 2 bases, and 18 bases separated the two germline ends. The germline V gene has CDR1 SGDLS and CDR2 YYNGEE. The CDR3 has 16 residues. CDR3 amino acids: CASSPRTGLGNYGYTF. CDR3 in DNA: TGTGCCAGCAGCCCGCGAACAGGGCTGGGGAACTATGGCTACACCTTC.

The chain couples TRBV29-1 to TRBJ2-3; 11 positions agree with TRBD1. CDR3 size: 13 residues. With 7 bases clipped from V and 3 bases from J, the junction kept 3 bases outside the gene matches. The V gene's germline CDR1 is SQVTM and CDR2 ANQGSEA. The CDR3 sequence is CSAGQGVTDTQYF. CDR3 in DNA: TGCAGCGCGGGACAGGGGGTTACAGATACGCAGTATTTT.

The rearrangement links TRBV7-3 to TRBJ1-1; 10 nucleotides line up with TRBD1. The V segment lost 9 bases and the J segment 4 bases; nucleotides outside the gene matches: 2. There are 12 residues in the CDR3. In germline, CDR1 is SGHTA, CDR2 FQGTGA. The CDR3 region is CARGQGSTEAFF. The CDR3 DNA is TGTGCCAGGGGACAGGGGAGCACTGAAGCTTTCTTT.

This clone showed up just once. J is TRBJ1-6 and V is TRBV2; D is perhaps TRBD1 (5 bases). The CDR3 covers 14 residues. Germline V gene sequence: CDR1 SNHLY, CDR2 FYNNEI. Trimming cost V 2 bases and J 10 bases, with 12 bases left between them. The CDR3 protein is CASSEFGRASPLHF. The CDR3 DNA reads as TGTGCCAGCAGTGAATTCGGCAGGGCCTCACCCCTCCACTTT.

In nucleotides, the CDR3 is TGTGCCAGCAGCGCTGGACTAGCGGGAGGGCCTCCCCAAGAGACCCAGTACTTC. This translates into CASSAGLAGGPPQETQYF. J is TRBJ2-5 and V is TRBV11-3; TRBD2 matches at 15 bases. J lost 1 base, V lost 5 bases, and 8 bases had no gene match. The germline V gene encodes CDR1 SGHNT and CDR2 YENEEA. The CDR3 runs 18 residues.

The chain couples TRBV10-2 to TRBJ1-4; TRBD1 is a possible D gene (6 bases). With 7 bases removed from V and 5 bases from J, the gap between germline ends came to 8 bases. Germline V gives CDR1 WSHSY, CDR2 SAAADI. The CDR3 consists of 12 residues. The CDR3 sequence is CASKTGNEKLFF. The CDR3 region has the DNA TGCGCCAGCAAAACAGGGAATGAAAAACTGTTTTTT.

The gene calls are TRBV19 and TRBJ2-1, with 7 bases matching TRBD1. Germline V gives CDR1 LNHDA, CDR2 SQIVND (reference sequence). CDR3 length equals 16 residues. V shed 6 bases and J 2 bases; nucleotides not matched to a gene: 10. As DNA, the CDR3 is TGTGCCAGTAGCAATCCCTCAGACAGGGCCTACAATGAGCAGTTCTTC. It is translated as CASSNPSDRAYNEQFF.

V is TRBV25-1 and J is TRBJ2-7; 11 bases are shared with TRBD1. V was pared by 3 bases and J by 2 bases, with 3 bases of the junction left unmatched. Germline assignment: CDR1 MGHDK and CDR2 SYGVNS. The CDR3 is 15 residues long. CDR3: CASSDRDRGAYEQYF. DNA of the CDR3: TGTGCCAGCAGTGATAGGGACAGGGGGGCCTACGAGCAGTACTTC.

This clone was found once. The J gene is TRBJ1-3, the V gene TRBV12-5; D is undetermined. CDR1 LGHNT and CDR2 FRNRAP come from the germline V gene. CDR3 length: 14 residues. Between the trimmed V and J ends, which lost 1 base and 0 bases, there was a span of 4 bases. The CDR3 DNA is TGTGCTAGTGGTTTGGGCGACTCTGGAAACACCATATATTTT. Amino acid sequence: CASGLGDSGNTIYF.

The chain uses TRBV6-1 and TRBJ2-7; 7 bases map to TRBD1. CDR3 length: 15 amino acids. Germline V CDR1 and CDR2: MNHNS, SASEGT. After removal of 7 bases from V and 6 bases from J, the junction contained 15 bases not matched to a gene. The CDR3: CASTDILDREGEQYF. For the CDR3, the DNA is TGTGCCAGCACCGATATCCTAGACAGGGAAGGCGAGCAGTACTTC.

The chain joins TRBV29-1 to TRBJ1-1; 8 bases are shared with TRBD1. V lost 5 bases and J lost 6; bases outside the gene matches: 2. CDR3 length equals 11 residues. In germline, CDR1 is SQVTM, CDR2 ANQGSEA. The CDR3 is CSVQQGAEAFF. The CDR3 DNA reads as TGCAGCGTTCAACAGGGGGCTGAAGCTTTCTTT.